This T cell receptor (beta chain) was recorded in a study of OX40 agonist ivuxolimab in advanced cancers. About the study: Partial responses were achieved by three patients, of whom one had hepatocellular carcinoma and two had cutaneous melanoma.

Per the germline V gene, CDR1 is SQVTM and CDR2 is ANQGSEA. CDR3 length: 15 residues. The V end was cut by 3 bases, the J end by 1 base, with 15 bases between. Measured with immunoSEQ multiplex PCR; TCRdb has only the in-frame clones, and not every one. This repertoire shows about 53,000 clones, about four fifths found once; its top ten account for around 4.6%. Source: CD4+ or CD8+ T cells sorted from blood, taken in a trial of the OX40 agonist ivuxolimab. The chain combines TRBV29-1 with TRBJ1-2; D remains ambiguous. The clonotype was recovered from an adult with an advanced solid tumor such as melanoma, head and neck, liver or kidney cancer. CDR3 nucleotides: TGCAGCGTTGAGGTTGTTGGAGGATTTAACTATGGCTACACCTTC. Translation gives CSVEVVGGFNYGYTF.